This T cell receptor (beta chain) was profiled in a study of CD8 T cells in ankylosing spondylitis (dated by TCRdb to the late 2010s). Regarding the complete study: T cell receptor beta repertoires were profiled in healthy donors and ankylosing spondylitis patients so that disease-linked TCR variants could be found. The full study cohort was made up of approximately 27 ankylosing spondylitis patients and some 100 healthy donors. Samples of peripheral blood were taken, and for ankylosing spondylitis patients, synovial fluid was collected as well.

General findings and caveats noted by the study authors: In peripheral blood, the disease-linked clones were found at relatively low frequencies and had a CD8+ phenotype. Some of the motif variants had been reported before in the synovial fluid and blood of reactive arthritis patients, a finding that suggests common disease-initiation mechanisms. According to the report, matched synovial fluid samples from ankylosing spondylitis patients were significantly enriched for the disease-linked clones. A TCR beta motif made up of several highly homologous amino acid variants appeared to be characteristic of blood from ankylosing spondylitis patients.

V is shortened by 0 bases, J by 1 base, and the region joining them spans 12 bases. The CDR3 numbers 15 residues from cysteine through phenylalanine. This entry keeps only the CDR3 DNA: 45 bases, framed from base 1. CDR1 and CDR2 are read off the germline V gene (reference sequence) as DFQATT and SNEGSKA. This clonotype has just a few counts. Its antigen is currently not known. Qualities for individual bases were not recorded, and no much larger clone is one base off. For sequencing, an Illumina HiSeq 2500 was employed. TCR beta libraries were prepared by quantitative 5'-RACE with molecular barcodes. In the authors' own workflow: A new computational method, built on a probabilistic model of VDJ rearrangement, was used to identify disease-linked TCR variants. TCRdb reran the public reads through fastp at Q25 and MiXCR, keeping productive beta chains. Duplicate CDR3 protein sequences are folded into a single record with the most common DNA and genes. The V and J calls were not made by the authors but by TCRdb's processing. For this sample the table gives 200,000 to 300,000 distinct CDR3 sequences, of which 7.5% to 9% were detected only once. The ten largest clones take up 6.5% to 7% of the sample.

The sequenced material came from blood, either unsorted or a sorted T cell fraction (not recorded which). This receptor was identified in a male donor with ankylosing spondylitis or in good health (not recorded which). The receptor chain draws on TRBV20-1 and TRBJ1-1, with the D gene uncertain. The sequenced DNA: TGCAGTGCTAGAGACCCGTTCCGGGCGAACACTGAAGCTTTCTTT. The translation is CSARDPFRANTEAFF.